The 16 T cell receptor beta chains below come from one sample, sequenced in a study of blood T cell repertoires in COVID-19. TCRdb's copy holds only in-frame clones and misses some; the assay was immunoSEQ multiplex PCR. This sample carries about 20,000 clones, 70% to 90% of them seen once, and the ten largest clones take about 8.6%. The sequenced material came from peripheral blood. These receptors originate from a human donor with active COVID-19. The donor label of this sample is uncertain.

J is TRBJ2-7 and V is TRBV28; 8 bases line up with TRBD2. The V gene end was trimmed by 6 bases and the J gene end by 2 bases; junction bases not matched to a gene: 9. The CDR3 covers 15 residues. Germline loops: CDR1 MDHEN, CDR2 SYDVKM. The CDR3 protein is CASSRGGGTTYEQYF. In nucleotides, the CDR3 is TGTGCCAGCAGCCGGGGGGGAGGGACCACCTACGAGCAGTACTTC.

The rearrangement joins TRBV9 to TRBJ2-3, with TRBD2 identical over 14 bases. J lost 2 bases, V lost 2 bases, and 16 bases had no gene match. The CDR3 is 21 amino acids. Germline values: CDR1 SGDLS, CDR2 YYNGEE. CDR3 loop: CASSVGPGLAGVGAHTDTQYF. Written as DNA, the CDR3 is TGTGCCAGCAGCGTGGGGCCGGGACTAGCGGGAGTCGGAGCCCACACAGATACGCAGTATTTT.

The J gene is TRBJ2-2, the V gene TRBV5-6; D unresolved. The CDR3 contains 15 residues. The V end lost 0 bases, the J end lost 0 bases, and 6 bases lay between the germline ends. The V gene's germline CDR1 is SGHDT and CDR2 YYEEEE. CDR3 DNA sequence: TGTGCCAGCAGCTTGGAAATCACGAACACCGGGGAGCTGTTTTTT. Encoded protein: CASSLEITNTGELFF.

The rearrangement links TRBV30 to TRBJ2-7; TRBD2 agrees at 7 bases. This CDR3 comprises 14 residues. Trimming cost V 0 bases and J 3 bases; bases outside gene matches: 5. Per germline, CDR1 GTSNPN and CDR2 SVGIG (reference sequence). The CDR3 sequence: CAWSVQAGRYEQYF. As DNA, the CDR3 is TGTGCCTGGAGTGTACAAGCGGGGCGCTACGAGCAGTACTTC.

The chain has TRBV5-4 and TRBJ1-2; D possibly corresponds to TRBD1 (5 bases). Between the trimmed V and J ends, which lost 4 bases and 6 bases, there was a span of 13 bases. Germline-derived CDR1 and CDR2 are SGHNT and YYREEE (reference sequence). The CDR3 runs 13 residues. For the CDR3, the DNA is TGTGCCAGCAGCATAACAGGAACCAATGGCTACACCTTC. This sequence encodes CASSITGTNGYTF. Full variable domain (rest looked up from reference TRBV5-4 and TRBJ1-2): ETGVTQSPTHLIKTRGQQVTLRCSSQSGHNTVSWYQQALGQGPQFIFQYYREEENGRGNFPPRFSGLQFPNYSSELNVNALELDDSALYLCASSITGTNGYTFGSGTRLTVV.

The chain uses TRBV27 and TRBJ2-2; D ambiguous. Germline CDR1 and CDR2: MNHEY and SMNVEV (reference sequence). Deletions cut 5 bases from V and 4 bases from J, with 17 bases between. The CDR3 is 16 amino acids. The CDR3 protein is CASSRRFPSGTGELFF. The CDR3 DNA reads as TGTGCCAGCAGTCGCCGCTTCCCGTCGGGCACCGGGGAGCTGTTTTTT.

The chain recombines TRBV2 with TRBJ2-1; D not certain. CDR3 length: 15 residues. Germline V gene lookup returns CDR1 SNHLY and CDR2 FYNNEI. V shed 3 bases and J shed 10 bases, with 19 bases lying between them. The chain's CDR3 is CASSEATPPLREQFF. DNA of the CDR3: TGTGCCAGCAGTGAGGCGACTCCCCCCCTCCGGGAGCAGTTCTTC.

This chain connects TRBV29-1 to TRBJ2-7, with 10 nucleotides matching TRBD1. The V segment lost 7 bases and the J segment 3 bases; nucleotides outside the gene matches: 6. The CDR3 covers 13 residues. Germline CDR1 reads SQVTM; CDR2 reads ANQGSEA. The CDR3 is CSGGTGVGYEQYF. The CDR3 nucleotides read TGCAGCGGTGGGACAGGGGTGGGCTACGAGCAGTACTTC.

CDR3 nucleotides: TGTGCCAGCAGCCAAGACGGAGGTGAGCAGTTCTTC. It codes for CASSQDGGEQFF. The chain links TRBV3-1 (or the pseudogene TRBV3-2) to TRBJ2-1, with a tentative D call TRBD2 (5 bases). The V gene's germline CDR1 is LGHDT and CDR2 YNNKEL (reference sequence). Trimming pared 0 bases from V and 9 bases from J, leaving 6 bases between. This CDR3 is built from 12 residues.

J is TRBJ2-7 and V is TRBV7-3; 8 bases align to TRBD2. The CDR3 is 18 residues long. Germline trimming cut 2 bases from V and 6 bases from J; bases unmatched to any gene: 18. Germline CDR1 SGHTA, CDR2 FQGTGA. The CDR3 DNA is TGTGCCAGCAGCTTAGGCCCGGGAGGGCCCACAAACCCTCGCGAGCAGTACTTC. Translating gives CASSLGPGGPTNPREQYF.

The rearrangement joins TRBV2 to TRBJ1-4; a possible D gene is TRBD1 (5 bases). Germline V gene lookup returns CDR1 SNHLY and CDR2 FYNNEI. There are 14 residues in the CDR3. The ends were cut back, 6 bases at V and 4 bases at J, with 12 bases in the middle. CDR3 nucleotides: TGTGCCAGCAGGCTAGACAGAAATAATGAAAAACTGTTTTTT. As protein: CASRLDRNNEKLFF.

V usage is TRBV28 and J usage is TRBJ2-3; D is unresolved. Germline V gene data show CDR1 as MDHEN and CDR2 as SYDVKM. Between the trimmed V and J ends, which lost 6 bases and 3 bases, there was a span of 10 bases. There are 13 residues in the CDR3. This chain's CDR3 is CASRQWVTDTQYF. The CDR3 region has the DNA TGTGCCAGCAGACAGTGGGTTACAGATACGCAGTATTTT.

The sample holds one count of this clone. The chain links TRBV19 to TRBJ2-1; no definite D call. The V end lost 5 bases, the J end lost 7 bases, and 21 bases lay between the germline ends. Germline V gene sequence: CDR1 LNHDA, CDR2 SQIVND (reference sequence). The CDR3 totals 16 residues. The CDR3 loop is CASSFPFDVGRNEQFF. The CDR3 region has the DNA TGTGCCAGTAGTTTTCCCTTCGATGTGGGCCGGAATGAGCAGTTCTTC.

The rearrangement links TRBV29-1 to TRBJ2-3, with 8 bases aligning to TRBD2. CDR1 and CDR2 (germline): SQVTM, ANQGSEA. The CDR3 totals 14 residues. V was clipped by 7 bases and J by 3 bases; unmatched bases: 9. The CDR3 DNA reads as TGCAGCGGGGGACTAGGTTTGTGGACAGATACGCAGTATTTT. Amino acids: CSGGLGLWTDTQYF.

The chain employs TRBV11-2 and TRBJ2-2, with 9 positions matching TRBD1. Germline CDR1 and CDR2: SGHAT and FQNNGV. Germline trimming cut 5 bases from V and 7 bases from J; bases unmatched to any gene: 8. The CDR3 is 15 amino acids. The CDR3: CASSRRGQGGGELFF. CDR3 DNA: TGTGCCAGCAGCCGTAGGGGACAGGGCGGCGGGGAGCTGTTTTTT.

The rearrangement uses TRBV30 and TRBJ1-4, with D uncertain. V lost 0 bases and J lost 10, with 12 bases in between. Germline V gene sequence: CDR1 GTSNPN, CDR2 SVGIG (reference sequence). The CDR3 is made up of 13 amino acids. CDR3 coding DNA: TGTGCCTGGAGTGTACGCGATATCGGAAAACTGTTTTTT. It encodes CAWSVRDIGKLFF.